These 29 T cell receptor beta chains originate from one sample sequenced in a study of T cell responses to AZD1222 COVID-19 vaccine. Measured with immunoSEQ multiplex PCR; TCRdb has only the in-frame clones, and not every one. The table shows 200,000 or so clones, with around 92% occurring only once. The specimen was peripheral blood, collected on day 0 of AZD1222 vaccination. The receptors here all came from an adult in good health.

This sequence joins TRBV28 and TRBJ1-2, with D perhaps TRBD1 (5 bases). The CDR3 consists of 12 residues. Germline-derived CDR1 and CDR2 are MDHEN and SYDVKM. Between the trimmed V and J ends, which lost 7 bases and 3 bases, there was a span of 9 bases. CDR3 region: CASKQGDYGYTF. CDR3 DNA: TGTGCCAGCAAGCAGGGAGACTATGGCTACACCTTC.

The chain has TRBV5-1 and TRBJ2-1, with unresolved D. Trimming took 2 bases from V and 5 from J, leaving 8 bases between them. The germline V gene has CDR1 SGHRS and CDR2 YFSETQ. The length of the CDR3 is 13 residues. Here the CDR3 reads CASSFRTNNEQFF. Here the CDR3 DNA reads TGCGCCAGCAGCTTTAGAACCAACAATGAGCAGTTCTTC.

CDR3 nucleotide sequence: TGTGCCAGCAGTTTAGTCCGGGTTACTGAAGCTTTCTTT. Translated, it gives CASSLVRVTEAFF. The chain recombines TRBV12-3 or TRBV12-4 with TRBJ1-1; D is uncertain. The CDR3 loop spans 13 amino acids. V was shortened by 1 base and J by 5 bases, with 8 bases between the two germline ends.

This rearrangement joins TRBV6-2 or TRBV6-3 to TRBJ1-2; the match to TRBD1 covers 11 bases. With 3 bases clipped from V and 4 bases from J, the junction kept 7 bases outside the gene matches. Germline V gene lookup returns CDR1 MNHEY and CDR2 SVGEGT. The CDR3 is made up of 16 amino acids. CDR3 sequence reads: CASSYEWTGGVYGYTF. CDR3 bases: TGTGCCAGCAGTTATGAGTGGACAGGGGGCGTCTATGGCTACACCTTC.

The J gene is TRBJ1-2, the V gene TRBV11-2, with 8 nucleotides matching TRBD1. CDR3 size: 16 residues. Trimming took 6 bases from V and 2 from J; bases not matched to a gene: 11. Germline-derived CDR1 and CDR2 are SGHAT and FQNNGV. CDR3 loop: CASSPIRDRRNYGYTF. The CDR3 DNA is TGTGCCAGCAGTCCCATCCGGGACAGGCGAAACTATGGCTACACCTTC.

The CDR3 loop reads CAWSYLGLNGYTF. CDR3 nucleotide sequence: TGTGCCTGGAGTTACTTAGGGCTAAATGGCTACACCTTC. The chain is built from TRBV30 and TRBJ1-2; D is undetermined. The CDR3 loop spans 13 amino acids. CDR1 is GTSNPN, CDR2 SVGIG, per germline (reference sequence). The V end lost 2 bases, the J end lost 6 bases, and 13 bases lay between the germline ends.

CDR3 amino acids: CATSDSRGQGYNEQFF. The CDR3 region has the DNA TGTGCCACCAGTGACTCTAGGGGACAGGGGTACAATGAGCAGTTCTTC. V is TRBV24-1 and J is TRBJ2-1; 10 bases line up with TRBD1. This CDR3 has 16 residues. The junction had 6 bases not matched to a gene; V was cut back by 4 bases and J by 4 bases. Germline V CDR1 and CDR2: KGHDR, SFDVKD.

J is TRBJ1-4 and V is TRBV29-1; 8 positions match TRBD1. V shed 6 bases and J 13 bases; nucleotides not matched to a gene: 19. This CDR3 is built from 15 residues. In germline, CDR1 is SQVTM, CDR2 ANQGSEA. DNA of the CDR3: TGCAGCGTAGTCTCGGTAGGGACAGGTGAGGTTGGACTGTTTTTT. Protein product: CSVVSVGTGEVGLFF.

V and J are TRBV15 and TRBJ1-4; D unresolved. The V gene's germline CDR1 is LNHNV and CDR2 YYDKDF (reference sequence). V was cut by 0 bases and J by 8 bases, with 10 bases left in between. The CDR3 runs to 14 residues. The DNA of the CDR3 is TGTGCCACCAGCAGAGATTTGGGAAACGAAAAACTGTTTTTT. Its translation is CATSRDLGNEKLFF.

The chain recombines TRBV20-1 with TRBJ2-1; 12 bases match TRBD2. The CDR3 runs 14 residues. The junction had 6 bases not matched to a gene; V was cut back by 3 bases and J by 9 bases. The germline gives CDR1 DFQATT, CDR2 SNEGSKA (reference sequence). The CDR3 region has the DNA TGCAGTGCTAGTGGGACTAGCGGGTTCGGTGAGCAGTTCTTC. Translating it yields CSASGTSGFGEQFF.

J is TRBJ2-1 and V is TRBV19; 7 bases line up with TRBD1. This CDR3 has 15 residues. Germline lookup yields CDR1 LNHDA and CDR2 SQIVND (reference sequence). V lost 1 base to trimming and J lost 2 bases; unmatched junction nucleotides: 2. CDR3 sequence reads: CASSIAGTAYNEQFF. CDR3 nucleotides: TGTGCCAGTAGTATAGCGGGGACAGCCTACAATGAGCAGTTCTTC.

The chain has TRBV30 and TRBJ1-2; D not resolved. V was pared by 4 bases and J by 6 bases, with 9 bases between. CDR3 length: 11 residues. Germline loops: CDR1 GTSNPN, CDR2 SVGIG (reference sequence). The CDR3 DNA reads as TGTGCCTGGACAAACCACGATGGCTACACCTTC. As protein: CAWTNHDGYTF.

This rearrangement joins TRBV5-6 to TRBJ1-4; D remains unclear. The V and J ends lost 4 bases and 4 bases respectively, with 20 bases between them. Per the germline V gene, CDR1 is SGHDT and CDR2 is YYEEEE. CDR3 length: 17 residues. This CDR3 reads CASSQTPLSLGNEKLFF. In DNA, the CDR3 is TGTGCCAGCAGCCAGACACCCCTGAGTCTAGGTAATGAAAAACTGTTTTTT.

The genes are TRBV21-1 and TRBJ2-2; the D segment call TRBD2 is taken from the table without a DNA check. TRBV21-1 is a listed pseudogene. The CDR3 runs 18 residues. The CDR3 loop is CASSKDRLCGRGTGELFF. The CDR3 DNA is TGTGCCAGCAGCAAAGACCGGTTATGCGGGAGAGGCACCGGGGAGCTGTTTTTT.

The rearrangement links TRBV12-3 or TRBV12-4 to TRBJ2-1, with no clear D. This CDR3 spans 12 amino acids. Deletions cut 3 bases from V and 9 bases from J, with 9 bases between. The CDR3 coding sequence is TGTGCCAGCAGTTTTGAGTCTCGTGAGCAGTTCTTC. It encodes CASSFESREQFF.

The chain is built from TRBV12-5 and TRBJ2-1, with 15 bases aligning to TRBD2. J lost 8 bases, V lost 6 bases, and 14 bases had no gene match. CDR3 length: 18 residues. The germline V gene has CDR1 LGHNT and CDR2 FRNRAP. In DNA, the CDR3 is TGTGCTAGTGGCTTTAGGCAACCGGGACTAGCGGGAGGCTATGAGCAGTTCTTC. Its protein product is CASGFRQPGLAGGYEQFF.

V usage is TRBV5-5 and J usage is TRBJ1-2, with 7 bases aligning to TRBD1. Germline trimming cut 3 bases from V and 6 bases from J; bases unmatched to any gene: 14. The germline CDR1 and CDR2 sequences are SGHKS and YYEKEE (reference sequence). CDR3 length: 16 residues. DNA of the CDR3: TGTGCCAGCAGCTCTCAGGACAGGCTATCTACTAATGGCTACACCTTC. Encoded protein: CASSSQDRLSTNGYTF.

This clone appeared once. This chain uses TRBV4-1 with TRBJ2-1, with D perhaps matching TRBD2 (5 bases). The CDR3 extends over 14 amino acids. Trimming removed 4 bases at V and 10 bases at J, with 17 bases between. Germline V gene lookup returns CDR1 MGHRA and CDR2 YSYEKL. The CDR3 loop reads CASSLDRKPGEQFF. The CDR3 DNA sequence: TGCGCCAGCAGCCTGGATCGAAAACCGGGGGAGCAGTTCTTC.

The rearrangement links TRBV10-3 to TRBJ1-1, with TRBD1 matching 9 bases. CDR1 is ENHRY and CDR2 is SYGVKD in the germline V gene. This CDR3 contains 13 residues. With V trimmed by 10 bases and J by 5 bases, 8 bases remained unmatched. CDR3 residues: CATLQGAWTEAFF. CDR3 nucleotide sequence: TGTGCCACTCTACAGGGGGCCTGGACTGAAGCTTTCTTT.

Only a few counts were recorded for this clone. This chain links TRBV2 with TRBJ2-7; TRBD1 matches 8 bases. With 10 bases clipped from V and 5 bases from J, the junction kept 13 bases outside the gene matches. Germline V gene data show CDR1 as SNHLY and CDR2 as FYNNEI. The CDR3 totals 14 residues. CDR3 region: CATAKDRDAHEQYV. The DNA of the CDR3 is TGTGCCACCGCGAAGGACAGGGACGCCCACGAGCAGTACGTC.

The chain carries TRBV3-1 (or the pseudogene TRBV3-2) and TRBJ1-2; no firm D call. Germline CDR1 reads LGHDT; CDR2 reads YNNKEL (reference sequence). The CDR3 totals 15 residues. With 3 bases removed from V and 6 bases from J, the gap between germline ends came to 17 bases. CDR3: CASSHPGHTLDGYTF. The CDR3 DNA is TGTGCCAGCAGCCATCCGGGCCACACACTCGATGGCTACACCTTC.

At least ten counts were recorded for this clone. The rearrangement joins TRBV28 to TRBJ1-2; possibly TRBD1 for D (5 bases). Trimming removed 7 bases from V and 4 bases from J, with 13 bases in between. The V gene's germline CDR1 is MDHEN and CDR2 SYDVKM. CDR3 length: 13 residues. CDR3 bases: TGTGCCAGCAATCGGGGAACAGGCTATGGCTACACCTTC. It is translated as CASNRGTGYGYTF.

The chain recombines TRBV9 with TRBJ2-2, with TRBD2 matching 10 bases. From germline, CDR1 is SGDLS and CDR2 YYNGEE. The CDR3 runs to 22 residues. The V and J ends lost 4 bases and 3 bases, in that order; junction bases with no gene match: 24. The CDR3 loop reads CASSISGTRARSGTSDTGELFF. Written as DNA, the CDR3 is TGTGCCAGCAGCATTTCCGGGACTAGGGCGAGGTCCGGGACTAGCGACACCGGGGAGCTGTTTTTT.

The V and J genes are TRBV7-2 and TRBJ1-1; a weak D match, TRBD1 (5 bases). The ends were cut back, 5 bases at V and 5 bases at J, with 12 bases in the middle. Germline V gene data show CDR1 as SGHTA and CDR2 as FQGNSA. The CDR3 covers 13 residues. The CDR3 spells CASSQDGGTEAFF. Here the CDR3 DNA reads TGTGCCAGCAGCCAAGACGGGGGGACTGAAGCTTTCTTT.

The chain employs TRBV27 and TRBJ2-7; 8 bases map to TRBD2. Trimming took 2 bases from V and 6 from J; bases not matched to a gene: 12. The germline CDR1 and CDR2 sequences are MNHEY and SMNVEV (reference sequence). The CDR3 runs to 16 residues. The CDR3: CASSLSGGGISGEQYF. The CDR3 nucleotides read TGTGCCAGCAGTTTAAGCGGGGGCGGGATTTCGGGCGAGCAGTACTTC.

The genes are TRBV9 and TRBJ2-1, with 12 positions matching TRBD2. The CDR3 spans 16 residues. J gave up 4 bases and V 0 bases, and 2 bases lay outside the gene matches. CDR1 and CDR2 (germline): SGDLS, YYNGEE. The CDR3, as DNA: TGTGCCAGCAGCGTAGCTAGCGGGGGGGTTTACAATGAGCAGTTCTTC. It yields the protein CASSVASGGVYNEQFF.

The chain joins TRBV19 to TRBJ2-2; no clear D. Germline loops: CDR1 LNHDA, CDR2 SQIVND (reference sequence). Trimming cost V 3 bases and J 3 bases, with 5 bases left between them. The CDR3 has 13 residues. CDR3 region: CASSITDTGELFF. The CDR3 DNA sequence: TGTGCCAGTAGTATTACAGACACCGGGGAGCTGTTTTTT.

The CDR3 reads CASSISTGELFF. The CDR3 bases are TGTGCCAGTAGTATTAGCACCGGGGAGCTGTTTTTT. V usage is TRBV19 and J usage is TRBJ2-2; no firm D call. V gave up 3 bases and J gave up 4 bases, with 3 bases separating them. Germline CDR1 and CDR2: LNHDA and SQIVND (reference sequence). The CDR3 runs to 12 residues.

The CDR3 DNA sequence: TGCAGCGTTGAGGACAGCTCTGGAAACACCATATATTTT. Translated, it gives CSVEDSSGNTIYF. The rearrangement joins TRBV29-1 to TRBJ1-3; tentative D call: TRBD1 (6 bases). The V gene lost 3 bases and the J gene lost 0 bases, with 6 bases spanning the gap. Per germline, CDR1 SQVTM and CDR2 ANQGSEA. This CDR3 contains 13 residues.